Sequencing of this T cell receptor beta chain was carried out in a study of regulatory dendritic cells for organ transplantation. This clone was detected only a few times. Its specificity is unknown. Sorted subsets were CFSE-labeled and cultured approximately 5 days with allogeneic dendritic cells. Memory T cells were CD45RO+, naive were CD45RA+, sorted by FACS. V lost 0 bases and J 2 bases, leaving 14 bases between the germline ends. Germline values: CDR1 LGHNA, CDR2 YNFKEQ. This CDR3 contains 17 residues. Repertoires were generated with immunoSEQ multiplex PCR, while TCRdb's copy carries only in-frame clones and drops some. Of about 7,100 clones in the sample, roughly 67% were seen once.

V and J are TRBV4-2 and TRBJ1-5; TRBD1 might be the D (6 bases). Sequencing input: memory CD4+ T cells from blood cultured with dendritic cells. Subset meaning: CD45RO+ memory T cells. The sequence came from a human donor in good health. Here the CDR3 DNA reads TGTGCCAGCAGCCAAGACCATAGGGGGAGGGGCAATCAGCCCCAGCATTTT. It yields the protein CASSQDHRGRGNQPQHF.